This note documents a single TCR beta chain sequence. The antigen it recognizes is unknown. No qualities accompany the bases; no much larger clone lies one base away. The CDR3 regions of human TCRbeta chains were analyzed by immunosequencing. The paper's data handling went like this. Repertoire TCRs were checked for matches against a reference library of SARS-CoV-2-specific TCRs that had been generated using the MIRA antigen-specificity platform. Breadth meant the fraction of unique TCRs that were SARS-CoV-2-associated, whereas depth meant the fraction of total T cells that were SARS-CoV-2-associated. Using the MIRA data, every spike-specific TCR was mapped to the spike region that the TCR reacted to and assigned to either a CD4 or a CD8 class. Log10-transformed breadth and depth values were compared by one-way ANOVA with Sidak's multiple comparisons tests. Imported from immuneACCESS, the table was reduced by TCRdb to in-frame sequences with V and J called. These copies leave out some clones; in studies compared against another copy, an unresolved V gene accounts for under half, and the cause of the remainder is not known. For V, J and clone size, that table is used; D and trimming come from the DNA. The sample table lists some 120,000 clones, 90% of them with a count of one. 7.2% of the sample lies in the top ten.

The data were taken from a study of T cell responses to AZD1222 COVID-19 vaccine listed by TCRdb under 2021. Context from the whole study: AZD1222 recipients given second doses at about 4 weeks or at about 12 weeks were pooled, since spike-specific TCR depth and breadth were not found to differ between the two schedules. Trial participants were enrolled by age into subgroups of 18-55, 56-69 and 70-plus years, and around 150, 28 and 57 TCR-sequenced participants, respectively, were included in these subgroups. A total of about 250 trial participants underwent TCR sequencing, of whom about 200 had received two doses of AZD1222 and around 25 had received two doses of the MenACWY control vaccine. Study-wide conclusions, independent of this receptor: Conclusions about previously exposed vaccinees were limited because only six AZD1222 recipients were SARS-CoV-2 seropositive at baseline. Nearly half of unique spike-specific TCRs reportedly recognized epitopes outside regions mutated in the B.1.351 and B.1.1.7 variants. The 56-69-year group was small, and its depth increase did not reach significance, likely because of low power. Spike-specific TCR breadth and depth rose significantly after two AZD1222 doses compared with day 0 and with MenACWY recipients. CD4 TCRs associated with the vaccine covered the entire spike protein, and the dominant responses were in regions 160-218 and 743-854. No day 14 peak-response samples were available, so repertoires were characterized only after the peak T cell response. Participants were mostly white British and included more females than males, and it was suggested by the authors that clonal diversity may have been underestimated.

The time point label for this specimen denotes: baseline before first vaccination. Vaccinee samples came from UK trials COV001 and COV002, including a single-blind randomized controlled phase 2/3 trial of AZD1222 (ChAdOx1 nCoV-19) in healthy adults. Trial participant PBMC samples were collected at day 0 and day 28 after the second dose for TCRbeta chain sequencing. V loses 0 bases, J loses 4 bases, and the germline ends lie 7 bases apart. The CDR3 runs 14 amino acids, cysteine and phenylalanine included. CDR3 DNA only is kept here, 42 bases in frame from base 1. Per the germline V gene, MNHNS is the CDR1 and SASEGT is the CDR2.

This material consisted of peripheral blood, taken on day 0 of AZD1222 vaccination. The TCR originated in an adult in good health. The chain is encoded by TRBV6-1 joined to TRBJ1-3, with the D gene uncertain. The bases read TGTGCCAGCAGTGAAGCAGCGCTCGGAAACACCATATATTTT. Its translation reads: CASSEAALGNTIYF.